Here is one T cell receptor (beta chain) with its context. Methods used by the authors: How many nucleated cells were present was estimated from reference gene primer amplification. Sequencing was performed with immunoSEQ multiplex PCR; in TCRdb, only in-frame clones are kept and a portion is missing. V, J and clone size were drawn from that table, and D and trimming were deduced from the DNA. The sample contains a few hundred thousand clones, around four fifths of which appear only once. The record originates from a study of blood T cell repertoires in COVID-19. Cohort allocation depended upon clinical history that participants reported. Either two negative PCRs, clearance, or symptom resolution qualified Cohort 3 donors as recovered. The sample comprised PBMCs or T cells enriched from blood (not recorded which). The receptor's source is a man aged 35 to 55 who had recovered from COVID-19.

CDR3 in DNA: TGTGCCAGCTCACCAGTGTCAGGGGGCTTCCAAGAGACCCAGTACTTC. It translates to CASSPVSGGFQETQYF. The rearrangement uses TRBV18 and TRBJ2-5; 8 positions match TRBD1. V lost 2 bases to trimming and J lost 1 base; unmatched junction nucleotides: 6. Germline V gives CDR1 KGHSH, CDR2 LQKENI. The CDR3 runs to 16 residues. Full variable domain (rest looked up from reference TRBV18 and TRBJ2-5): NAGVMQNPRHLVRRRGQEARLRCSPMKGHSHVYWYRQLPEEGLKFMVYLQKENIIDESGMPKERFSAEFPKEGPSILRIQQVVRGDSAAYFCASSPVSGGFQETQYFGPGTRLLVL.